This is a list of T cell receptor beta chains from one sample in a study of blood T cells in healthy people across ages. TCRdb redid the calling of the 5' RACE reads with MiXCR, one entry per CDR3 protein. The data contain 1,500,000 or so distinct CDR3 sequences, roughly 43% of them singletons. The sequenced material came from blood. Receptor source: a woman under 30 in good health. CDR3s include the opening cysteine and the closing phenylalanine or tryptophan. A D gene is named only where the DNA matches it firmly. Expanded clones are given a class, and other clones once, few, many or no size at all.

cdr3_aa: CASSDRDSTPYEQFF
cdr3_nt: TGTGCCAGCAGCGACCGGGACTCCACTCCTTATGAGCAGTTCTTC
j_call: TRBJ2-1
cdr3_length: 15
v_call: TRBV11-2
clone_size: -
d_call: -

cdr3_aa: CASDYVDSGRLGSYNEQFF
cdr3_nt: TGTGCCAGCGACTACGTGGATAGCGGCAGACTTGGATCCTACAATGAGCAGTTCTTC
j_call: TRBJ2-1
cdr3_length: 19
v_call: TRBV6-2/TRBV6-3
clone_size: -
d_call: -

cdr3_aa: CSVGCSIGTEAFF
cdr3_nt: TGCAGCGTTGGTTGCAGCATCGGCACTGAAGCTTTCTTT
j_call: TRBJ1-1
cdr3_length: 13
v_call: TRBV29-1
clone_size: -
d_call: -

cdr3_aa: CASSLGQTDPSTDTQYF
cdr3_nt: TGTGCCAGCAGCCTAGGGCAGACAGACCCTAGCACAGATACGCAGTATTTT
j_call: TRBJ2-3
cdr3_length: 17
v_call: TRBV5-8
clone_size: -
d_call: -

cdr3_aa: CATSSYYREGETQYF
cdr3_nt: TGTGCCACCAGCAGTTACTACAGGGAAGGAGAGACCCAGTACTTC
j_call: TRBJ2-5
cdr3_length: 15
v_call: TRBV15
clone_size: -
d_call: -

cdr3_aa: CASSSGVGGISPLHF
cdr3_nt: TGTGCCAGCAGCTCAGGAGTAGGAGGCATTTCACCCCTCCACTTT
j_call: TRBJ1-6
cdr3_length: 15
v_call: TRBV7-9
clone_size: -
d_call: -

cdr3_aa: CASSPLGGPNTGELFF
cdr3_nt: TGTGCCAGCAGCCCGTTAGGGGGGCCGAACACCGGGGAGCTGTTTTTT
j_call: TRBJ2-2
cdr3_length: 16
v_call: TRBV3-1
clone_size: few
d_call: -

cdr3_aa: CAIMGQANTEAFF
cdr3_nt: TGTGCCATCATGGGACAGGCGAACACTGAAGCTTTCTTT
j_call: TRBJ1-1
cdr3_length: 13
v_call: TRBV10-3
clone_size: -
d_call: TRBD1

cdr3_aa: CASSEGRQGSYTF
cdr3_nt: TGTGCCAGCAGTGAAGGACGGCAGGGTTCCTACACCTTC
j_call: TRBJ1-2
cdr3_length: 13
v_call: TRBV25-1
clone_size: -
d_call: -

cdr3_aa: CATSRDKVDHILYF
cdr3_nt: TGTGCCACCAGCAGAGATAAAGTGGACCACATTTTGTACTTC
j_call: TRBJ2-4
cdr3_length: 14
v_call: TRBV15
clone_size: -
d_call: -

cdr3_aa: CASSAEFMKRSNQPQHF
cdr3_nt: TGTGCCAGCAGTGCTGAGTTCATGAAGAGGTCTAATCAGCCCCAGCATTTT
j_call: TRBJ1-5
cdr3_length: 17
v_call: TRBV25-1
clone_size: -
d_call: -